This record concerns one T cell receptor (beta chain) sequence. The sample originates from a study of blood T cell repertoires in COVID-19. Study-wide background: Sample material is recorded as cDNA or gDNA derived from T cells, B-cell-depleted T cells, or PBMCs.

The method was immunoSEQ multiplex PCR; TCRdb's version includes in-frame clones alone and lacks a portion of them. The table records a few hundred thousand clones, about 88% of them present only once. The CDR3 sequence is 15 residues long. The germline V and J ends were trimmed by 2 bases and 6 bases, with 17 bases remaining between them. From germline, CDR1 is GTSNPN and CDR2 SVGIG (reference sequence). This receptor was obtained from a woman under 30 who had recovered from COVID-19. The chain has TRBV30 and TRBJ2-1, with D perhaps matching TRBD1 (6 bases). Sequenced: PBMCs or T cells enriched from blood (not recorded which). The CDR3, as DNA: TGTGCCTGGAGTCCGGGACAAGCACCTTCCAATGAGCAGTTCTTC. It translates to CAWSPGQAPSNEQFF.